The 9 T cell receptor beta chains reported below all come from one sample, sequenced in a study of PD-1 blockade in classical Hodgkin lymphoma. Time point defined: cycle 4 day 1 (C4D1), after more than five weeks of nivolumab. No patient escaped relapse after autologous stem cell transplantation, and brentuximab vedotin exposure varied. Libraries were prepared by immunoSEQ multiplex PCR; TCRdb keeps only in-frame clonotypes and omits some of them. The sample holds about 110,000 clones, approximately 89% seen once. The source was peripheral blood mononuclear cells (PBMCs), collected before the fourth cycle of nivolumab. The receptors derive from a human donor with classical Hodgkin lymphoma.

V usage is TRBV11-2 and J usage is TRBJ2-1; D may be TRBD2 (5 bases). V dropped 4 bases and J dropped 2 bases, with 15 bases sitting between them. CDR3 length: 16 amino acids. Germline values: CDR1 SGHAT, CDR2 FQNNGV. The CDR3 nucleotides read TGTGCCAGCAGCTGGACTTTCATGGGGACCTACAATGAGCAGTTCTTC. Protein product: CASSWTFMGTYNEQFF.

V and J are TRBV15 and TRBJ1-3, with D possibly being TRBD1 (5 bases). Trimming removed 0 bases from V and 4 bases from J, with 13 bases in between. The CDR3 length is 16 residues. Germline-derived CDR1 and CDR2 are LNHNV and YYDKDF (reference sequence). CDR3 loop: CATSRDGTLGGNTIYF. The DNA of the CDR3 is TGTGCCACCAGCAGAGATGGGACCTTGGGAGGAAACACCATATATTTT.

The chain couples TRBV14 to TRBJ1-2, with a tentative D call TRBD1 (6 bases). Per the germline V gene, CDR1 is SGHDN and CDR2 is FVKESK. The CDR3 extends over 14 amino acids. V lost 4 bases to trimming and J lost 4 bases, with 13 bases between them. CDR3 in DNA: TGTGCCAGCAGCCGAGCCGGGACAATCTATGGCTACACCTTC. Its translation: CASSRAGTIYGYTF.

The rearrangement joins TRBV4-3 to TRBJ1-4, with a possible D match to TRBD1 (6 bases). The CDR3 length is 17 residues. Trimming removed 0 bases from V and 7 bases from J, with 18 bases in between. CDR1 LGHNA and CDR2 YSLEER come from the germline V gene. The CDR3 nucleotides read TGCGCCAGCAGCCAAGATCTTGGAGCCACAGGGTTTGAAAAACTGTTTTTT. Translating it yields CASSQDLGATGFEKLFF.

The genes are TRBV6-5 and TRBJ1-1; no clear D gene. V lost 4 bases to trimming and J lost 1 base, with 10 bases between them. The CDR3 loop spans 14 amino acids. Per germline, CDR1 MNHEY and CDR2 SVGAGI. Here the CDR3 DNA reads TGTGCCAGCAGTTTCCACTTAGGGAACACTGAAGCTTTCTTT. This translates into CASSFHLGNTEAFF.

V gene TRBV10-3 combines with J gene TRBJ2-2, with a weak D call TRBD1 (6 bases). Per germline, CDR1 ENHRY and CDR2 SYGVKD. The CDR3 covers 12 residues. The V end was cut by 7 bases, the J end by 7 bases, with 10 bases between. The CDR3 spells CAIMGASGELFF. CDR3 coding DNA: TGTGCCATCATGGGGGCTAGCGGGGAGCTGTTTTTT.

With respect to this clone: The CDR3 end shows no conserved phenylalanine or tryptophan, and so a read error is likely. It is unclear where the CDR3 begins or ends on the DNA, so no DNA is shown, and the CDR3 is as TCRdb lists it. CDR3 loop: CASPPDAY. The chain links TRBV5-4 to TRBJ2-4. The CDR3 is 8 amino acids in total, end residues counted. CDR1 and CDR2 (germline): SGHNT, YYREEE (reference sequence).

This rearrangement joins TRBV6-5 to TRBJ2-7, with TRBD2 matching over 12 bases. The length of the CDR3 is 15 residues. V lost 0 bases, J lost 4 bases, and 1 base stayed unmatched. Per the germline V gene, CDR1 is MNHEY and CDR2 is SVGAGI. CDR3 sequence: CASSYSTSGSYEQYF. The DNA of the CDR3 is TGTGCCAGCAGTTACTCGACTAGCGGGAGTTACGAGCAGTACTTC.

The rearrangement uses TRBV5-1 and TRBJ2-5; TRBD2 agrees at 7 bases. The V and J ends lost 4 bases and 4 bases, in that order; junction bases with no gene match: 13. In germline, CDR1 is SGHRS, CDR2 YFSETQ. The CDR3 totals 16 residues. The chain's CDR3 is CASSLPERLAVETQYF. The CDR3, as DNA: TGCGCCAGCAGCCTCCCCGAGCGGCTAGCGGTAGAGACCCAGTACTTC.